Below are 4 T cell receptor beta chains sequenced from a single sample in a study of long-term antiretroviral therapy in people with HIV. Researchers report immunoSEQ v3.0 was run at survey level. Sequencing used immunoSEQ multiplex PCR; TCRdb keeps in-frame clones, though not all of them. The repertoire includes some 24,000 clones, roughly 83% of them detected once, and about 6% sits in the top ten. Specimen: unsorted PBMCs, collected 0.7 years before starting antiretroviral therapy. Receptor source: a man aged 30 to 45 with HIV.

The chain uses TRBV27 and TRBJ1-5, with no clear D. The CDR3 runs 14 residues. Germline V gene lookup returns CDR1 MNHEY and CDR2 SMNVEV (reference sequence). Trimming shortened V by 1 base and J by 7 bases, and 11 bases separated the two germline ends. The CDR3 nucleotides read TGTGCCAGCAGTTTATTGGGAACAGACCAGCCCCAGCATTTT. Encoded protein: CASSLLGTDQPQHF.

The J gene is TRBJ2-5, the V gene TRBV30; TRBD1 aligns across 8 bases. Per the germline V gene, CDR1 is GTSNPN and CDR2 is SVGIG (reference sequence). The CDR3 runs 14 residues. The V segment lost 2 bases and the J segment 2 bases; nucleotides outside the gene matches: 4. The DNA for the CDR3 is TGTGCCTGGAGTCACCGGACAGGGCAAGAGACCCAGTACTTC. Encoded protein: CAWSHRTGQETQYF.

The V gene is TRBV7-9, the J gene TRBJ2-5; 9 bases are shared with TRBD1. The germline V gene encodes CDR1 SEHNR and CDR2 FQNEAQ (reference sequence). CDR3 length: 15 amino acids. V shed 4 bases, J shed 5 bases, and the junction held 8 bases outside the gene matches. CDR3 DNA: TGTGCCAGCAGCTCCGGGACAGGGAACCTTGAGACCCAGTACTTC. This encodes CASSSGTGNLETQYF.

As DNA, the CDR3 is TGTGCCAGCAGTTCCAACAGGGTCCCCTATGGCTACACCTTC. Protein sequence: CASSSNRVPYGYTF. The chain joins TRBV28 to TRBJ1-2; possible D gene TRBD1, 6 bases. V lost 4 bases and J lost 4, with 13 bases in between. Germline V gene data show CDR1 as MDHEN and CDR2 as SYDVKM. The CDR3 contains 14 residues.